This entry features one T cell receptor (beta chain) sequence. Its target is not known. The PCR used 60 Vbeta and 13 Jbeta primers. This table comes from immunoSEQ multiplex PCR, and its TCRdb copy is limited to in-frame clones, with some not included. In the table there are more than 95,000 clones, roughly three quarters of which are singletons. This sample was taken from a study of cytomegalovirus exposure and HLA in healthy donors. Broader study findings: Some segments of the V type, notably TRBV6-2 and TRBV6-3, were excluded as indistinguishable. Specific recognition of CMV antigens was confirmed in vitro for a few chains (all CMV-associated). HLA alleles were associated with around 17,000 TCR beta sequences in a later analysis at 0.05 false discovery rate.

The CDR3 has 16 amino acids. V lost 3 bases, J lost 2 bases, and 8 bases stayed unmatched. Per germline, CDR1 KGHSH and CDR2 LQKENI. The sample taken for sequencing was PBMCs. The receptor was derived from a woman younger than 35 in good health and CMV-seronegative. The chain links TRBV18 to TRBJ2-3, with 7 nucleotides matching TRBD1. This CDR3 is CASSPTTGTYTDTQYF. In DNA form, the CDR3 reads TGTGCCAGCTCACCGACGACAGGGACCTACACAGATACGCAGTATTTT.